The 26 T cell receptor beta chains listed next were all sequenced from one sample in a study of a mutant IDH1 vaccine in newly diagnosed glioma. The antigens for these receptors are not known. Time point denoted: week 5, during vaccination. Each dose of the vaccine consisted of 300 ug of mutant IDH1 20-mer peptide, with topical imiquimod. Profiling relied on immunoSEQ multiplex PCR, and the TCRdb table lists in-frame clones only, not all of them. The sample lists about 50,000 clones, under 90% seen once, with 7% to 8.5% in the top ten. The sample was PBMCs, taken from a glioma patient whose treatment included an IDH1 peptide vaccine. These receptors originate from a woman in her forties or fifties with glioma.

The V gene is TRBV5-6, the J gene TRBJ2-7; 14 bases are shared with TRBD2. The ends lost 4 bases at V and 7 bases at J; junction bases unmatched: 10. Germline V CDR1 and CDR2: SGHDT, YYEEEE. The CDR3 is made up of 16 amino acids. The CDR3 reads CASSSPGLAGAGEQYF. In DNA, the CDR3 is TGTGCCAGCAGCAGCCCGGGACTAGCGGGGGCAGGTGAGCAGTACTTC. The full variable domain, with the rest looked up from reference TRBV5-6 and TRBJ2-7, is DAGVTQSPTHLIKTRGQQVTLRCSPKSGHDTVSWYQQALGQGPQFIFQYYEEEERQRGNFPDRFSGHQFPNYSSELNVNALLLGDSALYLCASSSPGLAGAGEQYFGPGTRLTVT.

The rearrangement joins TRBV10-3 to TRBJ2-7, with 10 bases aligning to TRBD1. Germline V lookup: CDR1 ENHRY, CDR2 SYGVKD. The CDR3 sequence is 15 residues long. With 6 bases clipped from V and 2 bases from J, the junction kept 7 bases outside the gene matches. CDR3 amino acids: CAIRAGQGGTYEQYF. As DNA, the CDR3 is TGTGCCATCAGAGCCGGACAGGGGGGAACCTACGAGCAGTACTTC.

This chain connects TRBV4-3 to TRBJ1-1, with unresolved D. V was cut by 0 bases and J by 1 base, with 9 bases left in between. The CDR3 sequence is 15 residues long. CDR1 is LGHNA and CDR2 is YSLEER in the germline V gene. CDR3 region: CASSQDRRENTEAFF. The CDR3 bases are TGCGCCAGCAGCCAAGATCGTAGGGAGAACACTGAAGCTTTCTTT.

This clone occurred once. The chain employs TRBV28 and TRBJ1-4; D remains ambiguous. Germline CDR1 is MDHEN and CDR2 is SYDVKM. V lost 7 bases to trimming and J lost 8 bases, with 11 bases between them. The CDR3 extends over 12 amino acids. This CDR3 is CASIRPGEKLFF. The CDR3 DNA reads as TGTGCCAGCATTCGACCCGGGGAAAAACTGTTTTTT.

This chain links TRBV7-2 with TRBJ1-2, with TRBD1 identical over 9 bases. This CDR3 region has 14 residues. CDR1 and CDR2 (germline): SGHTA, FQGNSA. Trimming took 4 bases from V and 10 from J; bases not matched to a gene: 10. CDR3 nucleotides: TGTGCCAGCAGCTCCGACAGGGGGGGATATACCTACACCTTC. Translating it yields CASSSDRGGYTYTF.

The chain carries TRBV4-3 and TRBJ2-2; D is undetermined. V lost 3 bases and J lost 1, with 6 bases in between. The germline CDR1 and CDR2 sequences are LGHNA and YSLEER. CDR3 size: 14 residues. CDR3 DNA sequence: TGCGCCAGCAGCCAGGGGATGAACACCGGGGAGCTGTTTTTT. As protein: CASSQGMNTGELFF.

This clone was seen a few times. The chain couples TRBV7-9 to TRBJ1-1, with D unclear. This CDR3 region has 13 residues. Germline CDR1 reads SEHNR; CDR2 reads FQNEAQ (reference sequence). V was trimmed by 1 base and J by 4 bases, leaving 7 bases between them. The CDR3 DNA reads as TGTGCCAGCAGCTTAGGAGCAGGCACTGAAGCTTTCTTT. This encodes CASSLGAGTEAFF.

The chain carries TRBV4-3 and TRBJ2-3, with 12 bases that match TRBD2. V lost 1 base to trimming and J lost 4 bases; unmatched junction nucleotides: 3. CDR3 size: 16 residues. The germline CDR1 and CDR2 sequences are LGHNA and YSLEER. CDR3 DNA sequence: TGCGCCAGCAGCCAAGGGGCTAGCGGGGGGGCAGATACGCAGTATTTT. This codes for CASSQGASGGADTQYF.

The V and J genes are TRBV7-3 and TRBJ2-1; D tentatively fits TRBD1 or TRBD2 (5 bases each). Germline CDR1 SGHTA, CDR2 FQGTGA. The CDR3 consists of 16 residues. V gave up 4 bases and J gave up 7 bases, with 20 bases separating them. For the CDR3, the DNA is TGTGCCAGCAGCTCAAGGGCAGGGTCGGGGAAAAATGAGCAGTTCTTC. Translating it yields CASSSRAGSGKNEQFF.

In this sample, this clone turned up a few times. The rearrangement links TRBV9 to TRBJ1-2, with D possibly being TRBD1 (5 bases). Trimming stripped 0 bases from V and 8 bases from J, with 11 bases between. Germline V lookup: CDR1 SGDLS, CDR2 YYNGEE. This CDR3 region has 13 residues. The CDR3 spells CASSVGGVDGYTF. The CDR3 DNA reads as TGTGCCAGCAGCGTAGGAGGGGTGGACGGCTACACCTTC.

This clone appeared once. For the CDR3, the DNA is TGTGCCACTTCACCCACAGATCAGCCCCAGCATTTT. The encoded protein is CATSPTDQPQHF. The chain has TRBV19 and TRBJ1-5; D gene uncertain. Trimming took 10 bases from V and 5 from J, leaving 12 bases between them. Germline CDR1 is LNHDA and CDR2 is SQIVND (reference sequence). The CDR3 totals 12 residues.

This chain uses TRBV5-4 with TRBJ1-1; perhaps TRBD1 as D (5 bases). CDR1 and CDR2 from the germline V gene are SGHNT and YYREEE (reference sequence). The CDR3 totals 15 residues. Trimming took off 4 bases at V and 11 bases at J, with 24 bases between the two ends. The CDR3 DNA reads TGTGCCAGCAGCCTGGTTAGGGGCGATCTGAGGGAGGCTTTCTTT. Amino acids: CASSLVRGDLREAFF.

The chain has TRBV7-2 and TRBJ1-1; 7 nucleotides match TRBD1. Per the germline V gene, CDR1 is SGHTA and CDR2 is FQGNSA. After removal of 3 bases from V and 4 bases from J, the junction contained 8 bases not matched to a gene. The CDR3 length is 15 residues. The CDR3 is CASSLRGRRATEAFF. CDR3 DNA sequence: TGTGCCAGCAGCTTGAGGGGGCGCCGGGCCACTGAAGCTTTCTTT.

The rearrangement links TRBV5-1 to TRBJ1-2; 9 bases are shared with TRBD1. The V and J ends lost 5 bases and 6 bases, in that order; junction bases with no gene match: 8. Germline V gene lookup returns CDR1 SGHRS and CDR2 YFSETQ. CDR3 length equals 14 residues. This CDR3 reads CASRFGQGQDGYTF. As DNA, the CDR3 is TGCGCCAGCAGATTTGGACAGGGGCAAGATGGCTACACCTTC.

This chain joins TRBV19 and TRBJ1-6; D is ambiguous. Germline V gene sequence: CDR1 LNHDA, CDR2 SQIVND (reference sequence). CDR3 size: 13 residues. V lost 6 bases and J 8 bases, leaving 11 bases between the germline ends. CDR3 in DNA: TGTGCCAGTAGCCTCGTGGAGGATTCACCCCTCCACTTT. Translated: CASSLVEDSPLHF.

This clone appeared once. The V gene is TRBV18, the J gene TRBJ2-2, with 8 bases matching TRBD1. Germline lookup yields CDR1 KGHSH and CDR2 LQKENI. The CDR3 totals 16 residues. V dropped 5 bases and J dropped 2; count of bases not matched to a gene: 7. The CDR3 DNA reads TGTGCCAGCTCAACTGGACAGGGCCCTAACACCGGGGAGCTGTTTTTT. Its translation is CASSTGQGPNTGELFF.

The chain recombines TRBV19 with TRBJ1-6; no reliable D call. The CDR3 runs 13 residues. V was pared by 7 bases and J by 6 bases, with 10 bases between. CDR1 is LNHDA, CDR2 SQIVND, per germline (reference sequence). CDR3 coding DNA: TGTGCCAGTAAGGTCAAGGGTAATTCACCCCTCCACTTT. Amino acid sequence: CASKVKGNSPLHF.

This rearrangement joins TRBV6-6 to TRBJ2-7, with 9 bases matching TRBD1. The V segment lost 3 bases and the J segment 4 bases; nucleotides outside the gene matches: 7. The germline V gene has CDR1 MNHNY and CDR2 SVGAGI (reference sequence). The CDR3 covers 15 residues. DNA for the CDR3: TGTGCCAGCAGTTATGGTTGGGACAGGGTTTACGAGCAGTACTTC. This encodes CASSYGWDRVYEQYF.

This rearrangement joins TRBV19 to TRBJ2-3; D not certain. This CDR3 has 12 amino acids. Germline V lookup: CDR1 LNHDA, CDR2 SQIVND (reference sequence). V lost 4 bases to trimming and J lost 0 bases, with 2 bases between them. CDR3 in DNA: TGTGCCAGTAGTAGGAGCACAGATACGCAGTATTTT. Translation: CASSRSTDTQYF.

V and J are TRBV7-2 and TRBJ2-7; D gene ambiguous. Between the trimmed V and J ends, which lost 3 bases and 0 bases, there was a span of 9 bases. Germline-derived CDR1 and CDR2 are SGHTA and FQGNSA. CDR3 length equals 14 residues. The CDR3 region is CASSFSVISYEQYF. CDR3 sequence (DNA): TGTGCCAGCAGCTTTTCAGTAATCTCCTACGAGCAGTACTTC.

This clone was detected only a few times. The chain couples TRBV5-4 to TRBJ1-1, with TRBD1 matching 10 bases. The CDR3 consists of 14 residues. From germline, CDR1 is SGHNT and CDR2 YYREEE (reference sequence). The J segment lost 3 bases and the V segment lost 4 bases, leaving 3 bases of the junction unmatched. The CDR3 nucleotides read TGTGCCAGCAGCACCGGACAGGGGGACACTGAAGCTTTCTTT. Its protein is CASSTGQGDTEAFF.

This chain uses TRBV7-3 with TRBJ2-3; TRBD2 agrees at 7 bases. The CDR3 contains 14 residues. With 4 bases clipped from V and 3 bases from J, the junction kept 4 bases outside the gene matches. Germline CDR1 is SGHTA and CDR2 is FQGTGA. The CDR3: CASSSGLTTDTQYF. The CDR3 DNA reads as TGTGCCAGCAGCTCGGGACTAACTACAGATACGCAGTATTTT.

This clone was seen only a few times. The V and J genes are TRBV5-4 and TRBJ1-1; D perhaps matches TRBD1 (5 bases). Germline V gene data show CDR1 as SGHNT and CDR2 as YYREEE (reference sequence). V was trimmed by 5 bases and J by 1 base, leaving 6 bases between them. The CDR3 contains 12 residues. CDR3 DNA sequence: TGTGCCAGCAGTACAGGGAACACTGAAGCTTTCTTT. This sequence encodes CASSTGNTEAFF.

The chain links TRBV19 to TRBJ2-2; tentative D call: TRBD2 (6 bases). Trimming shortened V by 6 bases and J by 6 bases, and 14 bases separated the two germline ends. Germline V gene data show CDR1 as LNHDA and CDR2 as SQIVND (reference sequence). CDR3 length equals 14 residues. This chain's CDR3 is CASSPAGLAGELFF. DNA of the CDR3: TGTGCCAGTAGCCCTGCGGGACTTGCCGGGGAGCTGTTTTTT. Filled out from reference TRBV19 and TRBJ2-2, the complete variable domain reads DGGITQSPKYLFRKEGQNVTLSCEQNLNHDAMYWYRQDPGQGLRLIYYSQIVNDFQKGDIAEGYSVSREKKESFPLTVTSAQKNPTAFYLCASSPAGLAGELFFGEGSRLTVL.

The chain combines TRBV5-6 with TRBJ2-7; D is ambiguous. The germline gives CDR1 SGHDT, CDR2 YYEEEE. Trimming shortened V by 2 bases and J by 3 bases, and 6 bases separated the two germline ends. The CDR3 has 12 amino acids. The CDR3 nucleotides read TGTGCCAGCAGCTTTCAGAGCTACGAGCAGTACTTC. Translated, it gives CASSFQSYEQYF. Drawing the rest from reference TRBV5-6 and TRBJ2-7, the complete variable domain is DAGVTQSPTHLIKTRGQQVTLRCSPKSGHDTVSWYQQALGQGPQFIFQYYEEEERQRGNFPDRFSGHQFPNYSSELNVNALLLGDSALYLCASSFQSYEQYFGPGTRLTVT.

The chain employs TRBV6-6 and TRBJ1-5; 9 bases align to TRBD1. The CDR3 runs 12 residues. V shed 6 bases and J 14 bases; nucleotides not matched to a gene: 8. CDR1 and CDR2 from the germline V gene are MNHNY and SVGAGI (reference sequence). CDR3 protein: CASSGGTGWEHF. CDR3 coding DNA: TGTGCCAGCAGCGGAGGGACAGGGTGGGAGCATTTT.